The 9 T cell receptor beta chains below all came from one sample that was sequenced in a study of blood T cell repertoires in COVID-19 (dated by TCRdb to 2019 to 2021). Library prep was done by the immunoSEQ multiplex PCR assay. This immuneACCESS table, as held by TCRdb, lists in-frame sequences with V and J called but not all clones. Of the missing ones, under half trace to an unresolved V gene in checked studies; the others have no known cause. The sample has around 72,000 clones on record, about 91% of them singletons. The ten top clones hold about 6.4% of the sample. What was sequenced was peripheral blood. The source of these receptors is a woman aged 70 to 79 with acute or convalescent COVID-19.

The chain recombines TRBV30 with TRBJ1-4; possible D gene TRBD1, 5 bases. Trimming pared 2 bases from V and 5 bases from J, leaving 12 bases between. The CDR3 is 14 amino acids. Germline loops: CDR1 GTSNPN, CDR2 SVGIG (reference sequence). CDR3 coding DNA: TGTGCCTGGAGTAAAGGACACCGGAATGAAAAACTGTTTTTT. Amino acids: CAWSKGHRNEKLFF.

Written as DNA, the CDR3 is TGTGCCAGCAACTCCCCACCCACTGAAGCTTTCTTT. Amino acid sequence: CASNSPPTEAFF. V and J are TRBV12-3 or TRBV12-4 and TRBJ1-1; D is unclear. The CDR3 has 12 amino acids. The V end lost 7 bases, the J end lost 4 bases, and 10 bases lay between the germline ends.

Turning to this clone: The identical CDR3 is also encoded by other nucleotide sequences in the sample. The chain has TRBV5-1 and TRBJ2-3; no clear D. Germline V gene data show CDR1 as SGHRS and CDR2 as YFSETQ. The CDR3 is 12 residues long. V was clipped by 2 bases and J by 3 bases, with 4 bases between them. The CDR3 bases are TGCGCCAGCAGCTTCTTAACAGATACGCAGTATTTT. Translating gives CASSFLTDTQYF.

Turning to this clone: The junction does not match germline at one end; this may be a read error. This chain connects TRBV5-1 to TRBJ2-1; D is possibly TRBD2 (5 bases). The CDR3 length is 15 residues. The germline V gene has CDR1 SGHRS and CDR2 YFSETQ. This CDR3 is CASSLGSAAYNEQFF. The CDR3 coding sequence is TGCGCCAGCAGCTTGGGCTCAGCGGCCTATAATGAGCAGTTCTTC. Using reference TRBV5-1 and TRBJ2-1 for the parts outside the CDR3, the full variable domain is KAGVTQTPRYLIKTRGQQVTLSCSPISGHRSVSWYQQTPGQGLQFLFEYFSETQRNKGNFPGRFSGRQFSNSRSEMNVSTLELGDSALYLCASSLGSAAYNEQFFGPGTRLTVL.

This clone was detected once. The V call is TRBV30, the J call TRBJ1-4, with a tentative D call TRBD1 (5 bases). This CDR3 region has 14 residues. Trimming shortened V by 6 bases and J by 5 bases, and 16 bases separated the two germline ends. Germline V gene lookup returns CDR1 GTSNPN and CDR2 SVGIG (reference sequence). The CDR3 DNA sequence: TGTGCCTGTACTTTTGGGACTCGAAATGAAAAACTGTTTTTT. Encoded protein: CACTFGTRNEKLFF. Full variable domain (outside the CDR3, taken from reference TRBV30 and TRBJ1-4): SQTIHQWPATLVQPVGSPLSLECTVEGTSNPNLYWYRQAAGRGLQLLFYSVGIGQISSEVPQNLSASRPQDRQFILSSKKLLLSDSGFYLCACTFGTRNEKLFFGSGTQLSVL.

Only one count was recorded for this clone. This rearrangement joins TRBV5-1 to TRBJ1-1; D perhaps matches TRBD1 (5 bases). Between the trimmed V and J ends, which lost 7 bases and 1 base, there was a span of 11 bases. The length of the CDR3 is 13 residues. The V gene's germline CDR1 is SGHRS and CDR2 YFSETQ. The CDR3 bases are TGCGCCAGCGGAGGGACGGAGAACACTGAAGCTTTCTTT. Protein: CASGGTENTEAFF.

V gene TRBV28 combines with J gene TRBJ1-2; 11 bases line up with TRBD1. Germline V gene data show CDR1 as MDHEN and CDR2 as SYDVKM. J lost 5 bases, V lost 4 bases, and 9 bases had no gene match. CDR3 size: 16 residues. CDR3 bases: TGTGCCAGCAGTTCTTTGGGGGGGACAGGGGGATATGGCTACACCTTC. Translating it yields CASSSLGGTGGYGYTF.

The V and J genes are TRBV4-3 and TRBJ2-1; 9 bases line up with TRBD2. With V trimmed by 4 bases and J by 8 bases, 12 bases remained unmatched. The CDR3 spans 16 residues. CDR1 and CDR2 from the germline V gene are LGHNA and YSLEER. The DNA of the CDR3 is TGCGCCAGCAGCCGGATCCTGGGACTAGCAGGCGATGAGCAGTTCTTC. Its protein product is CASSRILGLAGDEQFF.

Only a few counts were recorded for this clone. J is TRBJ1-1 and V is TRBV5-1; TRBD1 is a possible D gene (5 bases). V dropped 4 bases and J dropped 5 bases, with 12 bases sitting between them. The CDR3 loop spans 13 amino acids. Germline V lookup: CDR1 SGHRS, CDR2 YFSETQ. The CDR3 spells CASSNQGGTEAFF. CDR3 nucleotides: TGCGCCAGCAGCAATCAGGGTGGGACTGAAGCTTTCTTT.